These T cell receptor beta chains were read from a single sample in a study of shared clonotypes between healthy human individuals. Using immunoSEQ multiplex PCR, the repertoire was profiled, and TCRdb retains in-frame clones only, with some absent. The sample yields over a million clones, 60% to 80% seen once. Sequenced material: memory CD4+ T cells sorted from blood. Every receptor here comes from a man younger than 35 in good health. Both conserved end residues are part of each CDR3. D genes are given only for firm matches. Not every row has a clone size; where given, it reads once, few, many or a size class.

J	D	V	size	DNA	CDR3
TRBJ2-5	.	TRBV7-9	.	TGTGCCAGCAGCTCCAGCCGGGGAAAAGAGACCCAGTACTTC	CASSSSRGKETQYF
TRBJ2-7	.	TRBV18	.	TGTGCCAGCTCACCATTCACGGGGGTCGAGCAGTACTTC	CASSPFTGVEQYF
TRBJ2-7	TRBD1	TRBV19	.	TGTGCCAGTAGTATAGGGGACAGGGCCTACGAGCAGTACTTC	CASSIGDRAYEQYF
TRBJ2-1	.	TRBV30	.	TGTGCCTGGAGCCCAGATGGCCAGAGGGGTAGGATTGAGCAGTTCTTC	CAWSPDGQRGRIEQFF
TRBJ2-7	.	TRBV21-1	.	TGTGCCAGCAGCAAAAAGGGGTGGGCAGGGGAAAGCTCCTACGAGCAGTACTTC	CASSKKGWAGESSYEQYF
TRBJ1-5	TRBD1	TRBV30	.	TGTGCCTGGAGTCGACAGGGAGGGGAGCCCCAGCATTTT	CAWSRQGGEPQHF
TRBJ1-4	.	TRBV7-2	.	TGTGCCAGCAGCTTACAGGGCTGGGGTGAAAAACTGTTTTTT	CASSLQGWGEKLFF
TRBJ2-3	.	TRBV10-3	.	TGTGCCATCAGTGAAGGGGTCCCAGATACGCAGTATTTT	CAISEGVPDTQYF
TRBJ2-3	.	TRBV19	.	TGTGCCAGTAGTATATTCGACGATACGCAGTATTTT	CASSIFDDTQYF
TRBJ2-7	.	TRBV18	.	TGTGCCAGCTCACCACTGGGTGCCGAGCAGTACTTC	CASSPLGAEQYF
TRBJ2-3	.	TRBV6-1	.	TGTGCCGTCATCGCGGCAGGTAGAACAGATACGCAGTATTTT	CAVIAAGRTDTQYF
TRBJ2-1	TRBD2	TRBV7-8	.	TGTGCCAGCAGCTTAGCGGCGGGAGGAGGAACCTACAATGAGCAGTTCTTC	CASSLAAGGGTYNEQFF
TRBJ2-1	TRBD2	TRBV5-1	.	TGCGCCAGCAAATCGCGGGAGGGCCTCAGTCATGAGCAGTTCTTC	CASKSREGLSHEQFF
TRBJ2-6	.	TRBV5-1	.	TGCGCCAGCAGCTTGGGAACAGGGTCTGGGGCCAACGTCCTGACTTTC	CASSLGTGSGANVLTF
TRBJ1-2	TRBD1	TRBV12-5	.	TGTGCTAGTGGCCCGACAGGGACAAACTATGGCTACACCTTC	CASGPTGTNYGYTF
TRBJ2-7	TRBD1	TRBV6-6	.	TGTGCCAGCAGCTCGACAGGGTCCGAGCAGTACTTC	CASSSTGSEQYF
TRBJ1-2	TRBD1	TRBV10-3	.	TGTGCCATCAGTGAAACAACTGGACAGGGCGGCTATGGCTACACCTTC	CAISETTGQGGYGYTF
TRBJ1-6	.	TRBV14	once	TGTGCCAGCAGCCAAAAGCTGTCGGGGAGGTCACCCCTCCACTTT	CASSQKLSGRSPLHF
TRBJ1-4	TRBD1	TRBV9	.	TGTGCCAGCAGCGTAGGCTCAGGGGGCATCGAAAAACTGTTTTTT	CASSVGSGGIEKLFF
TRBJ2-3	.	TRBV25-1	.	TGTGCCAGCTCCAGCACAGATACGCAGTATTTT	CASSSTDTQYF
TRBJ1-2	.	TRBV4-3	.	TGCGCCAGCAGCCAAGAGACGGGGAACTATGGCTACACCTTC	CASSQETGNYGYTF
TRBJ2-1	TRBD1	TRBV7-3	.	TGTGCCAGCAGCTTGAACGGACAGGGTGGCAATGAGCAGTTCTTC	CASSLNGQGGNEQFF
TRBJ1-4	.	TRBV2	.	TGTGCCAGCAGTGCCGGGAGAACCGAAGAAAAACTGTTTTTT	CASSAGRTEEKLFF
TRBJ1-4	.	TRBV25-1	.	TGTGCCAGCGGTCCGAGAGGAACTAATGAAAAACTGTTTTTT	CASGPRGTNEKLFF
TRBJ1-5	TRBD1	TRBV7-8	.	TGTGCCAGCAGCTTGCAGGGACAGGGGATAAATCAGCCCCAGCATTTT	CASSLQGQGINQPQHF
TRBJ2-7	.	TRBV29-1	.	TGCAGCGTAGCGGACGGAACCTACGAGCAGTACTTC	CSVADGTYEQYF
TRBJ2-5	.	TRBV11-3	.	TGTGCCAGCAGCTTAGGAGGGAAGGGAGGAGAGACCCAGTACTTC	CASSLGGKGGETQYF
TRBJ2-5	TRBD2	TRBV2	.	TGTGCCAGCAGTCTGACTAGCGGGGGGGAGACCCAGTACTTC	CASSLTSGGETQYF
TRBJ2-3	TRBD1	TRBV9	.	TGTGCCAGCAGCGTAGGGGGACAGAGCACAGATACGCAGTATTTT	CASSVGGQSTDTQYF
TRBJ1-1	.	TRBV6-6	.	TGTGCCAGCAGTACTCAAGAACGGGACACTGAAGCTTTCTTT	CASSTQERDTEAFF
TRBJ2-1	.	TRBV5-1	once	TGCGCCAGCAGCTCGTACCGTAGCTCCTACAATGAGCAGTTCTTC	CASSSYRSSYNEQFF
TRBJ1-1	.	TRBV7-2	.	TGTGCCAGCAGCTTAGGACTGTTGAACACTGAAGCTTTCTTT	CASSLGLLNTEAFF
TRBJ2-1	.	TRBV5-8	.	TGTGCCAGCAGCTCGAACCTAGCGCTTCGCCGCAATGAGCAGTTCTTC	CASSSNLALRRNEQFF
TRBJ1-4	TRBD1	TRBV5-1	few	TGCGCCAGCAAACAGGGGGATGAAAAACTGTTTTTT	CASKQGDEKLFF
TRBJ1-5	.	TRBV2	few	TGTGCCAGCGGAGGCGATAATCAGCCCCAGCATTTT	CASGGDNQPQHF
TRBJ1-6	.	TRBV2	.	TGTGCCAGCAGTGGCGAAGGAGGCCTTTATAATTCACCCCTCCACTTT	CASSGEGGLYNSPLHF
TRBJ1-2	.	TRBV14	.	TGTGCCAGCAGCCAAGGACTCTTCCCGGGGGGCTACACCTTC	CASSQGLFPGGYTF
TRBJ1-3	.	TRBV6-5	once	TGTGCCAGCAGACCCTCCGGCACTGGAAACACCATATATTTT	CASRPSGTGNTIYF
TRBJ2-2	.	TRBV5-5	.	TGTGCCAGCAGCTTGGGTTCAGCGAACACCGGGGAGCTGTTTTTT	CASSLGSANTGELFF
TRBJ2-1	.	TRBV7-2	.	TGTGCCAGCAGCTTAGACCGCGGGGCCTACAATGAGCAGTTCTTC	CASSLDRGAYNEQFF
TRBJ2-1	.	TRBV25-1	.	TGTGCCAGCAGTGAATACGGGACAGAGCAGTTCTTC	CASSEYGTEQFF
TRBJ2-3	TRBD2	TRBV19	.	TGTGCCAGTAGGAATAACGGACTAGCGGCTGACACGGATACGCAGTATTTT	CASRNNGLAADTDTQYF
TRBJ1-5	TRBD1	TRBV27	few	TGTGCCAGCAGTAGACAGGGAAGTCAGCCCCAGCATTTT	CASSRQGSQPQHF
TRBJ2-2	TRBD2	TRBV2	.	TGTGCCAGCAGTGATCAGCGGGGGGCCGGGGAGCTGTTTTTT	CASSDQRGAGELFF
TRBJ1-5	.	TRBV2	.	TGTGCCAGCAGTGAGGACAGAAGCAATCAGCCCCAGCATTTT	CASSEDRSNQPQHF
TRBJ2-1	.	TRBV28	once	TGTGCCAGCAGCCCTACTATCCTGGGTGAGCAGTTCTTC	CASSPTILGEQFF
TRBJ2-5	TRBD1	TRBV9	.	TGTGCCAGCACTAGGGGGCGCCAAGGGACCCAGTACTTC	CASTRGRQGTQYF
TRBJ2-5	TRBD2	TRBV27	few	TGTGCCAGCAGTTTCGAGCGGGGAGAGACCCAGTACTTC	CASSFERGETQYF
TRBJ1-6	.	TRBV10-1	once	TGCGCCAGCAGTGCTGGGGTTTATTCACCCCTCCACTTT	CASSAGVYSPLHF
TRBJ2-7	TRBD1	TRBV27	few	TGTGCCAGTAAAAGGGACAGGGCAGCCTACGAGCAGTACTTC	CASKRDRAAYEQYF
TRBJ1-5	TRBD1	TRBV2	.	TGTGCCAGCAAGCAGGGGGATTTGGGCAATCAGCCCCAGCATTTT	CASKQGDLGNQPQHF
TRBJ2-5	.	TRBV27	.	TGTGCCAGCAGTTTTTGGGGGGCGCGTCGAGAGACCCAGTACTTC	CASSFWGARRETQYF
TRBJ2-7	.	TRBV5-4	.	TGTGCCAGCAGCAACCCTCCGTACGAGCAGTACTTC	CASSNPPYEQYF
TRBJ1-5	.	TRBV5-1	once	TGCGCCAGCAGCTTGGGTGGATTCAGCAATCAGCCCCAGCATTTT	CASSLGGFSNQPQHF
TRBJ2-3	.	TRBV5-1	.	TGCGCCAGCAGCACTAAACTCACAGATACGCAGTATTTT	CASSTKLTDTQYF
TRBJ2-1	TRBD2	TRBV5-1	.	TGCGCCAGCAGCTTGGAAGGGAGGGGAAATGAGCAGTTCTTC	CASSLEGRGNEQFF
TRBJ2-7	TRBD1	TRBV19	.	TGTGCCAGTAGTCCAGGGGGCTCCTACGAGCAGTACTTC	CASSPGGSYEQYF